This T cell receptor beta chain was sequenced for a study of blood T cell repertoires in COVID-19. For the study at large: Samples came from the United States, Italy and Spain, spanning acute and convalescent COVID-19. The analysed material was cDNA or gDNA that came from T cells, B-cell-depleted T cells, or PBMCs.

Germline-derived CDR1 and CDR2 are MDHEN and SYDVKM. The trim removed 7 bases at V and 2 bases at J, leaving 9 bases unmatched. The CDR3 is 15 residues long. Original data processing: Amplifying reference gene primers gave estimates of nucleated cell counts. The protocol was immunoSEQ multiplex PCR, while the TCRdb copy is restricted to in-frame clones and leaves out a portion. The DNA was the basis for D and trimming; V, J and clone size are from that table. The sample has about 240,000 clones, approximately 87% seen once. The origin of this receptor is a man aged 55-75 years with acute or convalescent COVID-19. The chain links TRBV28 to TRBJ2-5, with 8 positions matching TRBD2. Source material: peripheral blood. The CDR3: CASNRGGPFQETQYF. The DNA of the CDR3 is TGTGCCAGCAATCGCGGGGGGCCCTTTCAAGAGACCCAGTACTTC.